The present entry profiles one T cell receptor (beta chain) with its context. No antigen is known for it. Focal radiation and CTLA-4 blockade (ipilimumab) were tested in chemo-refractory metastatic non-small-cell lung cancer patients. These data originate in a study of radiotherapy plus CTLA-4 blockade in lung cancer. Study at large: Among patients, roughly 18% showed objective responses, and about 30% had disease control.

Overall study results and limits: Alongside interferon-beta, early blood T cell clone dynamics were reportedly the best predictor of response. Blood saw expansion of tumor-derived TCR clones after radiotherapy plus ipilimumab.

Repertoires were generated with immunoSEQ multiplex PCR, while TCRdb's copy carries only in-frame clones and drops some. In the table there are some 40,000 clones, 75% to 80% of which are singletons. V was shortened by 6 bases and J by 2 bases, with 4 bases between the two germline ends. This CDR3 is 11 amino acids long. In germline, CDR1 is KGHSH, CDR2 LQKENI. The chain couples TRBV18 to TRBJ2-5; D gene unclear. The sequenced sample was peripheral blood, obtained from a patient treated with radiotherapy plus ipilimumab. This sequence originates from a human donor with non-small cell lung cancer that progressed on radiotherapy plus ipilimumab. The CDR3 region has the DNA TGTGCCAGCTCTCAACAAGAGACCCAGTACTTC. It specifies CASSQQETQYF.